These 3 T cell receptor beta chains share one sample of origin, sequenced in a study of cytomegalovirus exposure and HLA in healthy donors. Clones were read by immunoSEQ multiplex PCR, and TCRdb kept only the in-frame ones, dropping some. The data hold roughly 64,000 clones, with 85% to 95% observed a single time. Material for sequencing was PBMCs. The origin of the receptors is a woman aged 18-30 years in good health and CMV-seropositive.

This clone was seen just once. The chain joins TRBV18 to TRBJ2-3; possible D gene TRBD1, 7 bases. The germline V gene encodes CDR1 KGHSH and CDR2 LQKENI. CDR3 length equals 15 residues. With 3 bases removed from V and 3 bases from J, the gap between germline ends came to 13 bases. Here the CDR3 DNA reads TGTGCCAGCTCACCTCGGACAGGAGGGACAGATACGCAGTATTTT. Amino acids: CASSPRTGGTDTQYF.

CDR3 coding DNA: TGTGCCACACGACTAGAGGGAGCGGAGACCCAGTACTTC. Protein product: CATRLEGAETQYF. V gene TRBV10-3 combines with J gene TRBJ2-5; D is possibly TRBD2 (6 bases). This CDR3 has 13 amino acids. Between the trimmed V and J ends, which lost 10 bases and 5 bases, there was a span of 17 bases. CDR1 ENHRY and CDR2 SYGVKD come from the germline V gene.

The rearrangement uses TRBV19 and TRBJ2-3, with 10 bases that match TRBD2. The germline V gene has CDR1 LNHDA and CDR2 SQIVND (reference sequence). The CDR3 is made up of 13 amino acids. V lost 9 bases, J lost 1 base, and 1 base stayed unmatched. The CDR3 bases are TGTGCCAGCCTAGCGGGAGGCACAGATACGCAGTATTTT. Translating gives CASLAGGTDTQYF.